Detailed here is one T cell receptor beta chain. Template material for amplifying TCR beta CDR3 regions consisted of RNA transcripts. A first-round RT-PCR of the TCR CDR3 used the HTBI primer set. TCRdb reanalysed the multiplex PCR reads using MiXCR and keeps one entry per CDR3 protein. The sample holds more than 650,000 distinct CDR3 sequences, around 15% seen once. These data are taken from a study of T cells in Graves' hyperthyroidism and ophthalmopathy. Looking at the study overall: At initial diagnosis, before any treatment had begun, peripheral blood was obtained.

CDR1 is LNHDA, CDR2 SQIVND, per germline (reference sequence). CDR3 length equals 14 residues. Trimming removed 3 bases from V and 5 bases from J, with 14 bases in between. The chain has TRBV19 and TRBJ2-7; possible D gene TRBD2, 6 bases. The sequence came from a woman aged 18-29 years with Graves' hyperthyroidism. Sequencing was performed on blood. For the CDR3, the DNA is TGTGCCAGTAGTATCGCAGGGAGGTTCGACGAGCAGTACTTC. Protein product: CASSIAGRFDEQYF.